The 11 T cell receptor beta chains presented below share a single source sample, sequenced in a study of blood T cells in healthy people across ages. A sample-barcoded 5' primer and a J-beta primer mix were used in a second PCR of roughly 6 to 11 cycles. One entry per CDR3 protein, called by TCRdb with MiXCR from the 5' RACE reads. The sample lists 380,000 or so distinct CDR3 sequences, roughly half occurring once. The sequenced sample was blood. The receptors shown here come from a man in his 60s in good health.

V is TRBV5-1 and J is TRBJ2-7, with 7 nucleotides matching TRBD2. V dropped 1 base and J dropped 5; count of bases not matched to a gene: 6. The CDR3 is 14 amino acids. In germline, CDR1 is SGHRS, CDR2 YFSETQ. The CDR3: CASSLSSGTHEQYF. The DNA of the CDR3 is TGCGCCAGCAGCTTGTCTAGCGGAACCCACGAGCAGTACTTC.

This clonotype was counted many times. The V and J genes are TRBV5-1 and TRBJ2-7; D is tentatively TRBD1 or TRBD2 (6 bases each). The CDR3 extends over 15 amino acids. Germline values: CDR1 SGHRS, CDR2 YFSETQ. The V end was cut by 1 base, the J end by 9 bases, with 20 bases between. The CDR3 protein is CASSLRAGGLGGQYF. The CDR3 nucleotides read TGCGCCAGCAGCTTGAGGGCCGGGGGCCTCGGCGGGCAGTACTTC.

The chain recombines TRBV6-5 with TRBJ2-2; no clear D. The CDR3 consists of 14 residues. Trimming took 7 bases from V and 1 from J, leaving 10 bases between them. Germline CDR1 MNHEY, CDR2 SVGAGI. The CDR3 here is CASKKRRNTGELFF. The CDR3 DNA is TGTGCCAGCAAGAAGCGCCGGAACACCGGGGAGCTGTTTTTT.

V usage is TRBV12-3 or TRBV12-4 and J usage is TRBJ2-5, with TRBD1 as a possible D gene (5 bases). The length of the CDR3 is 13 residues. V was trimmed by 2 bases and J by 9 bases, leaving 13 bases between them. DNA for the CDR3: TGTGCCAGCAGTTTAAGAACAGGAAAGGCCCAGTACTTC. Protein product: CASSLRTGKAQYF.

For this clonotype: A much more abundant neighbour one base away suggests this may be a read error. The rearrangement links TRBV7-9 to TRBJ2-7; D not certain. With 5 bases removed from V and 5 bases from J, the gap between germline ends came to 19 bases. CDR3 length: 15 residues. Germline CDR1 reads SEHNR; CDR2 reads FQNEAQ (reference sequence). The CDR3 here is CASSPPPRLTNEQYF. DNA for the CDR3: TGTGCCAGCAGCCCACCCCCACGGCTAACGAACGAGCAGTACTTC.

The chain carries TRBV20-1 and TRBJ2-1, with 7 positions matching TRBD2. With the DNA end fitting TRBJ2-7 better, the J assignment may be wrong. Germline CDR1 and CDR2: DFQATT and SNEGSKA (reference sequence). The CDR3 runs to 14 residues. The CDR3 region is CSALNAGENHEQYF. CDR3 nucleotide sequence: TGCAGTGCGCTCAACGCGGGGGAGAACCACGAGCAGTACTTC.

The table lists this clonotype with a few counts. This chain links TRBV4-2 with TRBJ1-5; D is possibly TRBD1 (5 bases). The CDR3 has 15 amino acids. V lost 3 bases and J 1 base, leaving 10 bases between the germline ends. Germline-derived CDR1 and CDR2 are LGHNA and YNFKEQ. CDR3 nucleotides: TGTGCCAGCAGCCAGCCGGGGGTGAGCAATCAGCCCCAGCATTTT. Its translation is CASSQPGVSNQPQHF.

The V and J genes are TRBV7-2 and TRBJ1-1; no definite D call. V lost 4 bases, J lost 1 base, and 7 bases lay in between. Germline values: CDR1 SGHTA, CDR2 FQGNSA. CDR3 length equals 13 residues. CDR3 loop: CASSSQQNTEAFF. CDR3 nucleotide sequence: TGTGCCAGCAGCTCGCAGCAGAACACTGAAGCTTTCTTT.

The genes are TRBV7-2 and TRBJ1-5; D is perhaps TRBD1 (5 bases). CDR1 SGHTA and CDR2 FQGNSA come from the germline V gene. V was pared by 0 bases and J by 4 bases, with 7 bases between. The CDR3 loop spans 14 amino acids. CDR3 region: CASSLATVNQPQHF. The CDR3 DNA sequence: TGTGCCAGCAGCTTAGCGACAGTTAATCAGCCCCAGCATTTT.

V gene TRBV24-1 combines with J gene TRBJ2-1, with 7 nucleotides matching TRBD1. The CDR3 sequence is 14 residues long. Germline loops: CDR1 KGHDR, CDR2 SFDVKD. The junction had 0 bases not matched to a gene; V was cut back by 3 bases and J by 2 bases. The CDR3 DNA reads as TGTGCCACCAGTGATGGGACAGCCTACAATGAGCAGTTCTTC. Encoded protein: CATSDGTAYNEQFF.

The gene calls are TRBV7-6 and TRBJ2-2, with D perhaps TRBD1 or TRBD2 (5 bases each). This CDR3 comprises 18 residues. The V gene lost 4 bases and the J gene lost 0 bases, with 18 bases spanning the gap. The V gene's germline CDR1 is SGHVS and CDR2 FNYEAQ. The CDR3 sequence: CASSYHRGRVPNTGELFF. The CDR3 DNA reads TGTGCCAGCAGCTATCACCGGGGCAGAGTTCCGAACACCGGGGAGCTGTTTTTT.